Shown below are 9 T cell receptor beta chains from a single sample sequenced in a study of blood T cell repertoires in COVID-19. Only in-frame clones appear in the TCRdb table, and some are missing; sequencing was by immunoSEQ multiplex PCR. The sample has 250,000 to 300,000 clones; around 93% are singletons. The sample comprised PBMCs or T cells enriched from blood (not recorded which). The receptors shown here come from a human donor in a cohort exposed to, infected with or recovered from COVID-19 (not recorded which). The donor label of this sample is uncertain.

This sequence joins TRBV4-1 and TRBJ2-1, with D possibly matching TRBD2 (5 bases). The CDR3 is 12 amino acids. Trimming stripped 0 bases from V and 15 bases from J, with 12 bases between. Germline CDR1 and CDR2: MGHRA and YSYEKL. CDR3 DNA: TGCGCCAGCAGCCAAGATTTCCTAGCCCCGTTCTTC. Amino acids: CASSQDFLAPFF.

V gene TRBV6-1 combines with J gene TRBJ2-7; the D is unclear. V was pared by 3 bases and J by 0 bases, with 6 bases between. CDR3 length: 13 amino acids. Looked up from germline, CDR1 is MNHNS and CDR2 is SASEGT. CDR3: CASSDLPSYEQYF. CDR3 nucleotides: TGTGCCAGCAGTGACCTCCCCTCCTACGAGCAGTACTTC.

This chain links TRBV13 with TRBJ1-2; 8 bases agree with TRBD1. The V gene's germline CDR1 is PRHDT and CDR2 FYEKMQ (reference sequence). The CDR3 sequence is 15 residues long. The ends lost 2 bases at V and 3 bases at J; junction bases unmatched: 5. CDR3: CASSLWAGGDYGYTF. CDR3 DNA sequence: TGTGCCAGCAGCTTATGGGCAGGGGGCGACTATGGCTACACCTTC.

The genes are TRBV7-9 and TRBJ1-4; 7 bases align to TRBD1. V shed 5 bases, J shed 8 bases, and the junction held 14 bases outside the gene matches. In germline, CDR1 is SEHNR, CDR2 FQNEAQ (reference sequence). There are 16 residues in the CDR3. The CDR3 sequence is CASSPSGNRGREKLFF. Written as DNA, the CDR3 is TGTGCCAGCAGCCCCTCGGGGAATAGGGGGCGGGAAAAACTGTTTTTT.

This clone came up a few times. V is TRBV6-2 or TRBV6-3 and J is TRBJ2-2, with D possibly being TRBD1 (6 bases). V lost 4 bases and J 3 bases, leaving 18 bases between the germline ends. Germline lookup yields CDR1 MNHEY and CDR2 SVGEGT. The CDR3 covers 17 residues. The CDR3 region is CASSWPLGGRDTGELFF. The CDR3, as DNA: TGTGCCAGCAGTTGGCCCCTAGGGGGTCGGGACACCGGGGAGCTGTTTTTT.

The chain combines TRBV30 with TRBJ1-1; D is uncertain. The V end lost 0 bases, the J end lost 1 base, and 3 bases lay between the germline ends. Germline V gene sequence: CDR1 GTSNPN, CDR2 SVGIG (reference sequence). The CDR3 covers 12 residues. The CDR3 loop is CAWSVANTEAFF. The CDR3 DNA sequence: TGTGCCTGGAGTGTAGCGAACACTGAAGCTTTCTTT.

This sequence joins TRBV4-2 and TRBJ2-5; possible D gene TRBD2, 6 bases. V shed 4 bases and J shed 5 bases, with 23 bases lying between them. CDR1 and CDR2 (germline): LGHNA, YNFKEQ. This CDR3 is built from 17 residues. CDR3 sequence reads: CASSRGGGAAEGETQYF. CDR3 DNA sequence: TGTGCCAGCAGCCGGGGTGGCGGGGCCGCGGAGGGGGAGACCCAGTACTTC.

The chain is built from TRBV6-5 and TRBJ1-2, with 7 nucleotides matching TRBD1. The CDR3 consists of 13 residues. Germline V CDR1 and CDR2: MNHEY, SVGAGI. After removal of 4 bases from V and 3 bases from J, the junction contained 2 bases not matched to a gene. CDR3 DNA: TGTGCCAGCAGTTCGACAGGGTACTATGGCTACACCTTC. Protein product: CASSSTGYYGYTF.

The rearrangement uses TRBV7-7 and TRBJ2-7; 7 positions match TRBD2. The CDR3 loop spans 17 amino acids. Unmatched junction bases numbered 20, after V lost 5 bases and J lost 7 bases. Germline V gene sequence: CDR1 SSHAT, CDR2 FNYEAQ (reference sequence). CDR3: CASSVPDGGSGPWEQYF. CDR3 sequence (DNA): TGTGCCAGCAGCGTACCAGACGGGGGGAGCGGACCTTGGGAGCAGTACTTC.